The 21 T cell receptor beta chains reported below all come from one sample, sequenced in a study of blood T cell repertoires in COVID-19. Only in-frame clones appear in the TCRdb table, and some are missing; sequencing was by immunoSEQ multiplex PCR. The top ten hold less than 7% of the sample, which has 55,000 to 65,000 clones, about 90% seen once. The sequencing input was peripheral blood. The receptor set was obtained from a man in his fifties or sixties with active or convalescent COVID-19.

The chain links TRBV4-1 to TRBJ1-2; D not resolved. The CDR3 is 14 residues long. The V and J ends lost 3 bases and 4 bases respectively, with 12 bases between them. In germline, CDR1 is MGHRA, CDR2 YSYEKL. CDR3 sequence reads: CASSHLTEGYGYTF. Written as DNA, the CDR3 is TGCGCCAGCAGCCACCTTACAGAGGGCTATGGCTACACCTTC.

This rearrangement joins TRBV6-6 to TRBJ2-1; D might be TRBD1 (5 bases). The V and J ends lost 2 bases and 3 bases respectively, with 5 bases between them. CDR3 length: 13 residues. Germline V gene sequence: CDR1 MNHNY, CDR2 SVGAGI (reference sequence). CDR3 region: CASSYDSYNEQFF. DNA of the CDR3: TGTGCCAGCAGTTACGACAGCTACAATGAGCAGTTCTTC.

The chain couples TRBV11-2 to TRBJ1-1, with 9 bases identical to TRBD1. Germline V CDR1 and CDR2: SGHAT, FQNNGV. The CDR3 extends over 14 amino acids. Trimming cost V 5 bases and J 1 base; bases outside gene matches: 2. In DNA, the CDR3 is TGTGCCAGCAGCCGGGACAGGGCGAACACTGAAGCTTTCTTT. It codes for CASSRDRANTEAFF.

DNA of the CDR3: TGTGCCTGGAGTTCAGGACTAGAACGGACCGGGGAGCTGTTTTTT. Translated: CAWSSGLERTGELFF. The chain uses TRBV30 and TRBJ2-2; 7 bases are shared with TRBD2. The CDR3 runs 15 residues. Looked up from germline, CDR1 is GTSNPN and CDR2 is SVGIG (reference sequence). V lost 2 bases to trimming and J lost 5 bases; unmatched junction nucleotides: 8.

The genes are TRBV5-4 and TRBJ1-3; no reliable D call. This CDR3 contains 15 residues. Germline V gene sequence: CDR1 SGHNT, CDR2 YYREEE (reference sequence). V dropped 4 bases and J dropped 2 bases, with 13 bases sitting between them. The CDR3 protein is CASSEELLAGNTIYF. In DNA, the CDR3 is TGTGCCAGCAGCGAGGAACTACTGGCTGGAAACACCATATATTTT.

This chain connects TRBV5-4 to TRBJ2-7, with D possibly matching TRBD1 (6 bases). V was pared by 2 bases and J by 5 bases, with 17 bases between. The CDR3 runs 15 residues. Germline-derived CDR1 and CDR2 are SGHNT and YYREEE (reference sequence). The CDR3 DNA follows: TGTGCCAGCAGCTTTGGTGGCAGGGGTTTCAACGAGCAGTACTTC. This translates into CASSFGGRGFNEQYF.

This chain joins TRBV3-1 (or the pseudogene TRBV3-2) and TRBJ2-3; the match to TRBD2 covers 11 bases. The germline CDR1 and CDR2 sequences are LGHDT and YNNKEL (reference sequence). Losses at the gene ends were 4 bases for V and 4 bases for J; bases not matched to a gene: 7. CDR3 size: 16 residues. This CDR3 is CASSLGTSGPPDTQYF. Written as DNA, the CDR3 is TGTGCCAGCAGCCTAGGGACTAGCGGTCCCCCAGATACGCAGTATTTT.

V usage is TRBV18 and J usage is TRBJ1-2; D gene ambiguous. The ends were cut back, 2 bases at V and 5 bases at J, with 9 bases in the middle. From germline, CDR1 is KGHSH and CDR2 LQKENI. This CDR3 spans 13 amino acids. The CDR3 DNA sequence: TGTGCCAGCTCACCAGAGGGAGGGTATGGCTACACCTTC. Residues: CASSPEGGYGYTF.

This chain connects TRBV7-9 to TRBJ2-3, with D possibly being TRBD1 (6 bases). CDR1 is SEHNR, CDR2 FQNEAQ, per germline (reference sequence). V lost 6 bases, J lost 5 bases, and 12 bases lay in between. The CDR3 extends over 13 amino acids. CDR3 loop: CASSEGVQDTQYF. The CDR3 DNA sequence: TGTGCCAGCAGTGAGGGGGTTCAAGATACGCAGTATTTT.

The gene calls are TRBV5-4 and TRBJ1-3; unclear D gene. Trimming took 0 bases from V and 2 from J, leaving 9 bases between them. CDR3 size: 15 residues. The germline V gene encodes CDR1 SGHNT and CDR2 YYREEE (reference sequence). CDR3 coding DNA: TGTGCCAGCAGCTTGGTCAATTCGGCTGGAAACACCATATATTTT. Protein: CASSLVNSAGNTIYF.

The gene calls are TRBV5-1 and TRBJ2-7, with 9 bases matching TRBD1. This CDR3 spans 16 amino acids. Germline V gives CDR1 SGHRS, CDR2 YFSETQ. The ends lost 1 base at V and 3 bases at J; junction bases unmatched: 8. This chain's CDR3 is CASSLSPDRGDYEQYF. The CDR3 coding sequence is TGCGCCAGCAGCTTGTCCCCCGACAGGGGGGACTACGAGCAGTACTTC.

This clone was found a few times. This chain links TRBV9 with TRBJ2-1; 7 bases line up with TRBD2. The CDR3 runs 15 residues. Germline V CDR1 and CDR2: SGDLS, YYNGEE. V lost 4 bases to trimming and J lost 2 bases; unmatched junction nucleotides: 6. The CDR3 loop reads CASSTRAGTYNEQFF. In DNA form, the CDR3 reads TGTGCCAGCAGCACACGAGCGGGGACCTACAATGAGCAGTTCTTC.

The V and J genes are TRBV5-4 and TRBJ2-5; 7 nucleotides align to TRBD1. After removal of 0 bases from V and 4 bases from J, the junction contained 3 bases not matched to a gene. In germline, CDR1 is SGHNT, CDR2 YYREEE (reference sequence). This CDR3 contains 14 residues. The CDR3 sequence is CASSLGRGSETQYF. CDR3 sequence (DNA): TGTGCCAGCAGCTTGGGCAGGGGGTCAGAGACCCAGTACTTC.

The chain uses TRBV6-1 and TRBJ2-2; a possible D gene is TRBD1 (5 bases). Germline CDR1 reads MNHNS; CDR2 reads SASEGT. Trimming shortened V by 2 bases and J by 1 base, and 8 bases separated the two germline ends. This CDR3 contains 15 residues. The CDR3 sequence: CASSEQGRNTGELFF. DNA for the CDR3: TGTGCCAGCAGTGAACAGGGCAGGAACACCGGGGAGCTGTTTTTT.

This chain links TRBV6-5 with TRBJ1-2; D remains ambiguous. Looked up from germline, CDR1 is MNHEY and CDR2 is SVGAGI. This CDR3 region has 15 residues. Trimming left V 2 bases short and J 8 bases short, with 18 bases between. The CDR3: CASSYTNARAGGYTF. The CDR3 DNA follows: TGTGCCAGCAGTTACACTAACGCCCGGGCGGGGGGCTACACCTTC.

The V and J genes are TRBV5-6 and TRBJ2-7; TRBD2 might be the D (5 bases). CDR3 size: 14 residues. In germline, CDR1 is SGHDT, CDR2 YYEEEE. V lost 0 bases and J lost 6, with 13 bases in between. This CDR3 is CASSLARGTSEQYF. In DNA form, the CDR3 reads TGTGCCAGCAGCTTGGCTCGGGGAACAAGCGAGCAGTACTTC.

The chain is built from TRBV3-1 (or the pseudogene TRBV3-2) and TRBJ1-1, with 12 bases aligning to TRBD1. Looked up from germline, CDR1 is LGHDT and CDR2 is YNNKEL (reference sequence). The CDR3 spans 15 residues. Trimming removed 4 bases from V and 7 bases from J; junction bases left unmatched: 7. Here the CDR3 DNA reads TGTGCCAGCAGCCGTGAGGGACAGGGGGCTATTGAAGCTTTCTTT. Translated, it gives CASSREGQGAIEAFF.

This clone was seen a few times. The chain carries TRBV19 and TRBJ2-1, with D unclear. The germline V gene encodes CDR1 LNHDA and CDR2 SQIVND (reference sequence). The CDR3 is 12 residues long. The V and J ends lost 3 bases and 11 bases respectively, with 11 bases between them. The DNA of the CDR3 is TGTGCCAGTAGTATTAAGATGGGCCAGCAGTTCTTC. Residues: CASSIKMGQQFF. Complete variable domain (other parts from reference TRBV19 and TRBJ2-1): DGGITQSPKYLFRKEGQNVTLSCEQNLNHDAMYWYRQDPGQGLRLIYYSQIVNDFQKGDIAEGYSVSREKKESFPLTVTSAQKNPTAFYLCASSIKMGQQFFGPGTRLTVL.

CDR3 protein: CASSFPRGGSTDTQYF. The CDR3 DNA is TGTGCCAGCAGCTTCCCGCGGGGGGGATCCACAGATACGCAGTATTTT. The chain combines TRBV7-8 with TRBJ2-3; 9 bases fit TRBD2. From germline, CDR1 is SGHVS and CDR2 FQNEAQ. The CDR3 covers 16 residues. After removal of 3 bases from V and 2 bases from J, the junction contained 6 bases not matched to a gene. The variable domain in full, with the rest retrieved from reference TRBV7-8 and TRBJ2-3, is GAGVSQSPRYKVAKRGQDVALRCDPISGHVSLFWYQQALGQGPEFLTYFQNEAQLDKSGLPSDRFFAERPEGSVSTLKIQRTQQEDSAVYLCASSFPRGGSTDTQYFGPGTRLTVL.

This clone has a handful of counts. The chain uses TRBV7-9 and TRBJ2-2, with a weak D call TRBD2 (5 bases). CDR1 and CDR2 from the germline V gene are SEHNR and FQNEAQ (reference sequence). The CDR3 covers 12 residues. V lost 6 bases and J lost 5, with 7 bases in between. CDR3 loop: CASSRRTGELFF. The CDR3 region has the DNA TGTGCCAGCAGTAGGAGGACCGGGGAGCTGTTTTTT.

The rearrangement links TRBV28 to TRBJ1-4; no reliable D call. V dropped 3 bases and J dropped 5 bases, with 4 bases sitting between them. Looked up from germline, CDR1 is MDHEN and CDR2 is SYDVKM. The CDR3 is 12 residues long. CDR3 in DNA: TGTGCCAGCAGTTTCCTGAATGAAAAACTGTTTTTT. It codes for CASSFLNEKLFF.